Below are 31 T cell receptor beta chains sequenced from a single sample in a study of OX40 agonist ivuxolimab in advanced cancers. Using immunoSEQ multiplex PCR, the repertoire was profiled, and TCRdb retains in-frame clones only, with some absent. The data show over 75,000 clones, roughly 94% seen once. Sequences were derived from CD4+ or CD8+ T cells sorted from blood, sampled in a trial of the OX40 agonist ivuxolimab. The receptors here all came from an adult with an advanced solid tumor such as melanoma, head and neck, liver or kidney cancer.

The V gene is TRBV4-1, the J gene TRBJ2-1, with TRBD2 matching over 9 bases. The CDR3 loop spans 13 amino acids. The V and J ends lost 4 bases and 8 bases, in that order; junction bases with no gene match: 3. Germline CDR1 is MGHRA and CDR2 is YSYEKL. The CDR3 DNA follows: TGCGCCAGCAGCCGGGGACTAGCCCATGAGCAGTTCTTC. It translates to CASSRGLAHEQFF.

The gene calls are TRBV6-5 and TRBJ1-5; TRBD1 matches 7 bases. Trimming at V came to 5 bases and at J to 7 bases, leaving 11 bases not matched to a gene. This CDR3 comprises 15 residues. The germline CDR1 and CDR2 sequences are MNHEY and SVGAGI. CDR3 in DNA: TGTGCCAGCAGTGGCCACAGGGGACAATACCAGCCCCAGCATTTT. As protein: CASSGHRGQYQPQHF.

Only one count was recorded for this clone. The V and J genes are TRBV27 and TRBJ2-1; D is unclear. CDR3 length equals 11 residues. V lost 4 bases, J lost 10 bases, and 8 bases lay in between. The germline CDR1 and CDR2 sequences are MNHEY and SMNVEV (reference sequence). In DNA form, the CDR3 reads TGTGCCAGCAGTTACTCCCACGAGCAGTTCTTC. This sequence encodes CASSYSHEQFF.

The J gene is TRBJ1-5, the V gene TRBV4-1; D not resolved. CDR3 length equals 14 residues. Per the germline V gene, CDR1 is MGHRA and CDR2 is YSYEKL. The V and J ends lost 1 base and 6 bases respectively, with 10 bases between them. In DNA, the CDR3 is TGCGCCAGCAGCCAAGGAAATATTGGTCAGCCCCAGCATTTT. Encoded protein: CASSQGNIGQPQHF.

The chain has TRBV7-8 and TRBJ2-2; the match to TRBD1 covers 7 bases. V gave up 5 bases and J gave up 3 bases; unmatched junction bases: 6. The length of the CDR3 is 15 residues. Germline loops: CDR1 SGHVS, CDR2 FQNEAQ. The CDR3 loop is CASSPGTAYTGELFF. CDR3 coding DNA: TGTGCCAGCAGCCCTGGGACAGCTTACACCGGGGAGCTGTTTTTT.

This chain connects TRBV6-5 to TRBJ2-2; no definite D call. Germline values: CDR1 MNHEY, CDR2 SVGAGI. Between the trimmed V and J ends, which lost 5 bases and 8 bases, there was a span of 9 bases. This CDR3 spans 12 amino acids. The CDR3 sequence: CASSTTGGELFF. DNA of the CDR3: TGTGCCAGCAGTACCACCGGAGGGGAGCTGTTTTTT.

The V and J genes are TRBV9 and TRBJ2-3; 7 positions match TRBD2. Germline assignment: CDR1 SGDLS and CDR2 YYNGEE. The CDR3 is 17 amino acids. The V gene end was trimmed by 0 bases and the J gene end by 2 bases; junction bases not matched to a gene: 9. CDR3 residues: CASSVGQRAGYTDTQYF. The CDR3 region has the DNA TGTGCCAGCAGCGTAGGGCAGAGAGCGGGGTACACAGATACGCAGTATTTT.

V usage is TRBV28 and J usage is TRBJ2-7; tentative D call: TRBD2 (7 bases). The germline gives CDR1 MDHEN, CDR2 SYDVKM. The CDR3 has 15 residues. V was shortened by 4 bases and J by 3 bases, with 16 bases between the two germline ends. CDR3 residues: CASSSGAGADYEQYF. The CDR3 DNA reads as TGTGCCAGCAGTTCCGGTGCGGGGGCAGACTACGAGCAGTACTTC.

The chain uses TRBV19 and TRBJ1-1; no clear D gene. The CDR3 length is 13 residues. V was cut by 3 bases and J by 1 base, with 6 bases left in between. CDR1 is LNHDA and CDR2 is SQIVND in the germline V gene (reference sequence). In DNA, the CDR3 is TGTGCCAGTAGTATCGCGGCGAACACTGAAGCTTTCTTT. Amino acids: CASSIAANTEAFF. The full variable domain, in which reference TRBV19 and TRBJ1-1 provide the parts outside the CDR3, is DGGITQSPKYLFRKEGQNVTLSCEQNLNHDAMYWYRQDPGQGLRLIYYSQIVNDFQKGDIAEGYSVSREKKESFPLTVTSAQKNPTAFYLCASSIAANTEAFFGQGTRLTVV.

The CDR3 nucleotides read TGTGCCAGCAGTGAAAATCCGGGTGAGCAGTTCTTC. This encodes CASSENPGEQFF. The chain employs TRBV6-1 and TRBJ2-1; the D is unclear. V lost 2 bases, J lost 9 bases, and 8 bases lay in between. The CDR3 runs 12 residues. Germline loops: CDR1 MNHNS, CDR2 SASEGT.

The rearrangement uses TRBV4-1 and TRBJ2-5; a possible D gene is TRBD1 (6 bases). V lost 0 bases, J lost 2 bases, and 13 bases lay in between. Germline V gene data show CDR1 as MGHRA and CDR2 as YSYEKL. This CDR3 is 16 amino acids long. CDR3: CASSQDDRRRQETQYF. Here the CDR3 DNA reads TGCGCCAGCAGCCAAGACGACAGGAGACGACAAGAGACCCAGTACTTC.

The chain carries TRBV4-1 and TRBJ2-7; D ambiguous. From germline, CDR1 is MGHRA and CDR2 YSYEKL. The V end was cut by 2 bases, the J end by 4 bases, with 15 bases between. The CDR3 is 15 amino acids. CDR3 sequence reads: CASSQRAGARYEQYF. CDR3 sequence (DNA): TGCGCCAGCAGCCAAAGAGCCGGAGCGAGGTACGAGCAGTACTTC.

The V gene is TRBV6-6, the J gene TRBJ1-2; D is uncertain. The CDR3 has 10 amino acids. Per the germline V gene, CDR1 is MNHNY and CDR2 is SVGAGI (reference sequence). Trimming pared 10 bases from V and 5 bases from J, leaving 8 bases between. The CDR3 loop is CATERYGYTF. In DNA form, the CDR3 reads TGTGCCACCGAGAGATATGGCTACACCTTC.

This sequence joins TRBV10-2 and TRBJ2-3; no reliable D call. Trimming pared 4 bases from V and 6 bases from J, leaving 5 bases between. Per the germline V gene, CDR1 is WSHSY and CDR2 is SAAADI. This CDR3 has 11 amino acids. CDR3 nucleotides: TGCGCCAGCAGTGGAGCGGATACGCAGTATTTT. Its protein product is CASSGADTQYF.

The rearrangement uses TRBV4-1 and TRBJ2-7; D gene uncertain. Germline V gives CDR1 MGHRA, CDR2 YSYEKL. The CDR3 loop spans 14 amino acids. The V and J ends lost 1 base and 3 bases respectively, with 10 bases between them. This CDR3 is CASSQGQVGYEQYF. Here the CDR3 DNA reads TGCGCCAGCAGCCAAGGCCAGGTGGGCTACGAGCAGTACTTC.

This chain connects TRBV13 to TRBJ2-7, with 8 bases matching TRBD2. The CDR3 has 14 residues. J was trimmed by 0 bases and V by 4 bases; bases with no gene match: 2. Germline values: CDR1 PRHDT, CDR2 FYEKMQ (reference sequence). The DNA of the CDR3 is TGTGCCAGCAGCTCGAGCGGGAGCTCCTACGAGCAGTACTTC. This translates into CASSSSGSSYEQYF.

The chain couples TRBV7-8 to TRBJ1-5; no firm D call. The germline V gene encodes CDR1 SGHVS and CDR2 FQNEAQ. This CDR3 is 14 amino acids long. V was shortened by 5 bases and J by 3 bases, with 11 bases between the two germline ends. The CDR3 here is CASSPQGVNQPQHF. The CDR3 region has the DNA TGTGCCAGCAGCCCTCAAGGAGTCAATCAGCCCCAGCATTTT.

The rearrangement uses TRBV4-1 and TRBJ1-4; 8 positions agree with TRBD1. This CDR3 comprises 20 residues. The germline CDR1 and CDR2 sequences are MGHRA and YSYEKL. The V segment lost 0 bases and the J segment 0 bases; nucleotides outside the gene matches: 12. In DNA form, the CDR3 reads TGCGCCAGCAGCCAAGATTTGGACAGGGTGTCGCTCTCAACTAATGAAAAACTGTTTTTT. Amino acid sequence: CASSQDLDRVSLSTNEKLFF.

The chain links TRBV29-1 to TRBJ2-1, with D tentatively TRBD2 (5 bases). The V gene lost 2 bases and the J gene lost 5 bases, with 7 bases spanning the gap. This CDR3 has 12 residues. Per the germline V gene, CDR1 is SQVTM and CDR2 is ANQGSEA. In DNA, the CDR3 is TGCAGCGTTGAACCGGGAAACAATGAGCAGTTCTTC. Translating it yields CSVEPGNNEQFF.

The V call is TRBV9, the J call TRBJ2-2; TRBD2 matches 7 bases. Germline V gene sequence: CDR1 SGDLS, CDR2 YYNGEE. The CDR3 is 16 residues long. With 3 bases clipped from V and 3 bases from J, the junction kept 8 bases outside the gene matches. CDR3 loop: CASSGIMAGDTGELFF. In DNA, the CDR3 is TGTGCCAGCAGCGGGATCATGGCGGGGGACACCGGGGAGCTGTTTTTT.

CDR3 region: CAGKGGSAEAFF. For the CDR3, the DNA is TGTGCCGGAAAAGGGGGAAGTGCTGAAGCTTTCTTT. The chain links TRBV6-1 to TRBJ1-1, with a tentative D call TRBD1 (6 bases). V dropped 11 bases and J dropped 6 bases, with 16 bases sitting between them. CDR1 MNHNS and CDR2 SASEGT come from the germline V gene. The CDR3 totals 12 residues.

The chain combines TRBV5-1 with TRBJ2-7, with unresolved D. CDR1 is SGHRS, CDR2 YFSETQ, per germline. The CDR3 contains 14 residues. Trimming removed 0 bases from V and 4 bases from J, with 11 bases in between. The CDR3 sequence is CASSLGLQSYEQYF. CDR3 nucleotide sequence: TGCGCCAGCAGCTTGGGTCTACAGTCTTACGAGCAGTACTTC. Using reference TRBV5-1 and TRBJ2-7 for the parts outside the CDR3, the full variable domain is KAGVTQTPRYLIKTRGQQVTLSCSPISGHRSVSWYQQTPGQGLQFLFEYFSETQRNKGNFPGRFSGRQFSNSRSEMNVSTLELGDSALYLCASSLGLQSYEQYFGPGTRLTVT.

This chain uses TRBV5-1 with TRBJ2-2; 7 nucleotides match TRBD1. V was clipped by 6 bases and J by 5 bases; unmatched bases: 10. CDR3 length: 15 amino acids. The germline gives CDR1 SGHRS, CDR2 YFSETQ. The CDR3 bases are TGCGCCAGCACCCCGACAGGGTGGTCAACCGGGGAGCTGTTTTTT. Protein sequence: CASTPTGWSTGELFF.

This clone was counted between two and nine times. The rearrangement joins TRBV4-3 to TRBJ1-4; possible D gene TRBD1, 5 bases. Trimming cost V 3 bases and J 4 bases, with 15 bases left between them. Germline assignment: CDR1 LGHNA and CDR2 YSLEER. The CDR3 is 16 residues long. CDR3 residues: CASSHREGALNEKLFF. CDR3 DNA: TGCGCCAGCAGCCACAGGGAGGGAGCTCTTAATGAAAAACTGTTTTTT.

CDR3: CASSVYYRENSNQPQHF. CDR3 nucleotides: TGTGCCAGCAGTGTTTATTACAGGGAGAATAGCAATCAGCCCCAGCATTTT. V and J are TRBV25-1 and TRBJ1-5; TRBD1 is a possible D gene (6 bases). Germline V CDR1 and CDR2: MGHDK, SYGVNS. V lost 4 bases to trimming and J lost 0 bases, with 16 bases between them. The CDR3 contains 17 residues.

CDR3 sequence (DNA): TGTGCCAGCAGTGAAGCTGTCTTAGAAACAGCGGGATTGACCCTCCACTTT. Translation: CASSEAVLETAGLTLHF. V usage is TRBV2 and J usage is TRBJ1-6; D gene unclear. Germline values: CDR1 SNHLY, CDR2 FYNNEI. The CDR3 runs 17 residues. V was cut by 0 bases and J by 14 bases, with 23 bases left in between.

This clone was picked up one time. The DNA for the CDR3 is TGTGCCAGCAACTCAGGGCCTCGGGATGGCTACACCTTC. This encodes CASNSGPRDGYTF. This rearrangement joins TRBV6-5 to TRBJ1-2; TRBD1 might be the D (5 bases). The CDR3 is made up of 13 amino acids. CDR1 is MNHEY, CDR2 SVGAGI, per germline. Trimming pared 7 bases from V and 6 bases from J, leaving 15 bases between.

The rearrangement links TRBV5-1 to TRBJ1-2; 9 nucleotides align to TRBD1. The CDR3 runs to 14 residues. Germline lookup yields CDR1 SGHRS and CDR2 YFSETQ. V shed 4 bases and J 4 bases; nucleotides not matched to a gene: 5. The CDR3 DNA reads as TGCGCCAGCAGCACCGAGACAGGGGGCTATGGCTACACCTTC. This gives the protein CASSTETGGYGYTF.

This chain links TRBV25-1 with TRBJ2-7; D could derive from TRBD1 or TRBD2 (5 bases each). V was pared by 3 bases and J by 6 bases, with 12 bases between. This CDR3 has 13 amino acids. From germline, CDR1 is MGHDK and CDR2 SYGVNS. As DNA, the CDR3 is TGTGCCAGCAGTGACCAGGGACGAAGCGAGCAGTACTTC. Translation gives CASSDQGRSEQYF.

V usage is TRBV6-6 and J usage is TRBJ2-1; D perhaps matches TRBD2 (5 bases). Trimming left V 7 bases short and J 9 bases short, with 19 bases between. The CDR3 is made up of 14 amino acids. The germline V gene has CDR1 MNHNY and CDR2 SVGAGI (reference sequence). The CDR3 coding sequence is TGTGCCAGCACTAGCTCGGTGGGTGGCGGTGAGCAGTTCTTC. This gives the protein CASTSSVGGGEQFF.

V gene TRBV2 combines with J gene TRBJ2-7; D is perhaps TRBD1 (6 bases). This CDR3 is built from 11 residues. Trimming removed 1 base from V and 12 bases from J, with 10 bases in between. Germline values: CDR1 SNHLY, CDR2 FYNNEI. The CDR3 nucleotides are TGTGCCAGCAGTGAAGACAGGGTTAGGTACTTC. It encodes CASSEDRVRYF.